The 16 T cell receptor beta chains below were found in one sample sequenced in a study of blood T cells in healthy people across ages. Combining a sample-barcoded 5' primer with a J-beta primer mix, a second PCR ran for about 7 to 11 cycles. TCRdb itself ran the 5' RACE reads through MiXCR, one entry per CDR3 protein. The sample has 1,100,000 or so distinct CDR3 sequences, 40% to 55% seen once; the top ten hold approximately 20%. The sequencing input was blood. The source of these receptors is a woman in her fifties or sixties in good health.

In the case of this clonotype: A read error is possible here, since a much larger clone lies one base away. The V and J genes are TRBV12-3 or TRBV12-4 and TRBJ2-7; D is unresolved. The CDR3 spans 12 residues. The CDR3 DNA is TGTGTCAGCAGTGGACCCACGGACGAGCAGTACTTC. Residues: CVSSGPTDEQYF.

The CDR3 nucleotides are TGCAGCGTCATAGCGGGTGGTGAGCAGTACTTC. This codes for CSVIAGGEQYF. V is TRBV29-1 and J is TRBJ2-5; TRBD2 matches at 7 bases. Germline V gene data show CDR1 as SQVTM and CDR2 as ANQGSEA. This CDR3 is 11 amino acids long. The V gene end was trimmed by 6 bases and the J gene end by 11 bases; junction bases not matched to a gene: 9. The full variable domain, rest sourced from reference TRBV29-1 and TRBJ2-5, is SAVISQKPSRDICQRGTSLTIQCQVDSQVTMMFWYRQQPGQSLTLIATANQGSEATYESGFVIDKFPISRPNLTFSTLTVSNMSPEDSSIYLCSVIAGGEQYFGPGTRLLVL.

The V and J genes are TRBV7-9 and TRBJ2-1; 8 bases are shared with TRBD1. The CDR3 is 15 amino acids. V was pared by 5 bases and J by 9 bases, with 12 bases of the junction left unmatched. CDR1 and CDR2 (germline): SEHNR, FQNEAQ (reference sequence). The DNA of the CDR3 is TGTGCCAGCAGCCGAGGACAGGGTGGTAAGGGTGAGCAGTTCTTC. Residues: CASSRGQGGKGEQFF.

This clonotype was counted a few times. The V gene is TRBV6-1, the J gene TRBJ1-2; TRBD1 agrees at 10 bases. This CDR3 has 14 residues. Germline lookup yields CDR1 MNHNS and CDR2 SASEGT. Losses at the gene ends were 6 bases for V and 7 bases for J; bases not matched to a gene: 8. The CDR3 loop is CASSPGTGEFGYTF. CDR3 coding DNA: TGTGCCAGCAGCCCCGGGACAGGGGAATTTGGCTACACCTTC.

This chain links TRBV10-1 with TRBJ1-1; TRBD1 matches 9 bases. This CDR3 has 14 residues. Trimming took 6 bases from V and 5 from J; bases not matched to a gene: 7. From germline, CDR1 is WNHNN and CDR2 SYGVQD (reference sequence). The CDR3 protein is CASREGTGTTEAFF. DNA of the CDR3: TGCGCCAGCAGAGAAGGGACAGGGACGACTGAAGCTTTCTTT.

The chain recombines TRBV20-1 with TRBJ2-5; 11 bases are shared with TRBD2. The J call is doubtful: the DNA matches TRBJ2-7 better. Germline CDR1 is DFQATT and CDR2 is SNEGSKA (reference sequence). The CDR3 loop spans 14 amino acids. As DNA, the CDR3 is TGCAGTGCGCCCGAACTAGCGGGAGCGGTCGAGCAGTACTTC. The encoded protein is CSAPELAGAVEQYF.

This clonotype was detected only a few times. The chain joins TRBV12-3 or TRBV12-4 to TRBJ1-6, with D possibly being TRBD1 (5 bases). V was pared by 3 bases and J by 6 bases, with 9 bases between. CDR3 length: 14 residues. As DNA, the CDR3 is TGTGCCAGCAGTTTCGACAGTCCTAATTCACCCCTCCACTTT. Amino acids: CASSFDSPNSPLHF.

The chain is built from TRBV20-1 and TRBJ1-1; 8 nucleotides agree with TRBD1. This CDR3 spans 13 amino acids. Germline-derived CDR1 and CDR2 are DFQATT and SNEGSKA (reference sequence). Losses at the gene ends were 2 bases for V and 6 bases for J; bases not matched to a gene: 5. The CDR3 sequence is CSARTGGGAEAFF. The CDR3 nucleotides are TGCAGTGCTAGAACAGGGGGTGGTGCTGAAGCTTTCTTT.

V gene TRBV20-1 combines with J gene TRBJ2-5; the match to TRBD2 covers 7 bases. Germline-derived CDR1 and CDR2 are DFQATT and SNEGSKA (reference sequence). There are 14 residues in the CDR3. The V gene end was trimmed by 0 bases and the J gene end by 5 bases; junction bases not matched to a gene: 6. The CDR3 spells CSARDPGGGETQYF. CDR3 coding DNA: TGCAGTGCTAGAGATCCGGGGGGAGGCGAGACCCAGTACTTC.

Regarding this clonotype: The junction and the germline gene differ at one end; a read error may be behind it. The chain combines TRBV6-2 or TRBV6-3 with TRBJ1-2; D is perhaps TRBD1 (5 bases). CDR3 length equals 13 residues. From germline, CDR1 is MNHEY and CDR2 SVGEGT. The DNA for the CDR3 is TGTGCCAGCGGTTACTCTGGACAATACGGCTACACCTTC. Its protein is CASGYSGQYGYTF.

The chain carries TRBV6-6 and TRBJ2-7; D remains unclear. Trimming removed 1 base from V and 0 bases from J, with 10 bases in between. This CDR3 has 15 residues. Germline-derived CDR1 and CDR2 are MNHNY and SVGAGI (reference sequence). The CDR3: CASSYFLQNSYEQYF. CDR3 nucleotide sequence: TGTGCCAGCAGTTACTTCCTACAGAACTCCTACGAGCAGTACTTC.

This chain joins TRBV6-5 and TRBJ1-3; TRBD1 agrees at 8 bases. With 5 bases clipped from V and 2 bases from J, the junction kept 5 bases outside the gene matches. This CDR3 has 15 amino acids. Per the germline V gene, CDR1 is MNHEY and CDR2 is SVGAGI. The CDR3 here is CASSAGQGAGNTIYF. CDR3 coding DNA: TGTGCCAGCAGTGCCGGACAGGGCGCTGGAAACACCATATATTTT.

The chain links TRBV10-1 to TRBJ2-1, with 10 bases lining up with TRBD1. The end of the DNA aligns better with TRBJ2-7, so the J call may be wrong. CDR1 WNHNN and CDR2 SYGVQD come from the germline V gene (reference sequence). The CDR3 covers 16 residues. The CDR3 protein is CASSESKGDRGIEQYF. CDR3 DNA sequence: TGCGCCAGCAGTGAGTCGAAGGGGGACAGGGGTATCGAGCAGTACTTC.

This chain links TRBV20-1 with TRBJ2-7; 8 bases map to TRBD2. V trimming: 0 bases; J trimming: 4 bases; junction bases outside the gene matches: 8. The CDR3 contains 15 residues. Per germline, CDR1 DFQATT and CDR2 SNEGSKA (reference sequence). The CDR3 loop is CSARDENSGTYEQYF. Here the CDR3 DNA reads TGCAGTGCTAGAGATGAAAATAGCGGGACGTACGAGCAGTACTTC.

As to this clonotype: A read error may explain this, as a much larger clone is one base away. V usage is TRBV24-1 and J usage is TRBJ2-6; TRBD1 or TRBD2 may be the D gene (5 bases each). CDR1 KGHDR and CDR2 SFDVKD come from the germline V gene. CDR3 length: 16 amino acids. In DNA, the CDR3 is TGTGTCACCAGCCGGGGCGTAAGCTCTGGGGCCAACGTCCTGACTTTC. It specifies CVTSRGVSSGANVLTF.

This clonotype was observed a single time. The junction departs from germline at one end; a sequencing error may be responsible. This chain connects TRBV20-1 to TRBJ2-1; 7 bases are shared with TRBD2. The CDR3 loop spans 15 amino acids. The V gene's germline CDR1 is DFQATT and CDR2 SNEGSKA (reference sequence). CDR3 sequence reads: CSAISSASGNNGQFF. The CDR3 DNA sequence: TGCAGTGCTATTTCCTCCGCTAGCGGAAACAATGGGCAGTTCTTC.